What follows is one T cell receptor beta chain and its context. Some clones are missing from TCRdb's copy, which holds only in-frame ones; the method was immunoSEQ multiplex PCR. The sample has roughly 350,000 clones, more than 75% seen once. J lost 8 bases, V lost 1 base, and 4 bases had no gene match. This CDR3 spans 15 amino acids. CDR1 and CDR2 from the germline V gene are LGHNA and YNFKEQ. This specimen comes from a study of blood T cell repertoires in COVID-19. This clonotype was obtained from a woman aged 50 to 60 with COVID-19, enrolled during active disease. Sequencing used peripheral blood. This chain connects TRBV4-2 to TRBJ1-6; 8 bases are shared with TRBD1. Here the CDR3 reads CASSQVTGGDSPLHF. The DNA for the CDR3 is TGTGCCAGCAGCCAAGTTACAGGGGGAGATTCACCCCTCCACTTT.